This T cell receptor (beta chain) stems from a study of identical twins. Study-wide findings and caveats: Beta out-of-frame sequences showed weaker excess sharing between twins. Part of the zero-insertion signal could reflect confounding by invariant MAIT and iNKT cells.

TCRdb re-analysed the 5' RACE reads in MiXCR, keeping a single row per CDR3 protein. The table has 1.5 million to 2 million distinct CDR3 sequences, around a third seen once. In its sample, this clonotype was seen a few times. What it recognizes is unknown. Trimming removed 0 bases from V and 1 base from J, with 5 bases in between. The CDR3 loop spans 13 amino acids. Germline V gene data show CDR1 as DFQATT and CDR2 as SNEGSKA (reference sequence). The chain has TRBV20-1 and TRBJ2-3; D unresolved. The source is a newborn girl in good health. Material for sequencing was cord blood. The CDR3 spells CSAREAGTDTQYF. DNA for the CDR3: TGCAGTGCTAGAGAGGCAGGCACAGATACGCAGTATTTT.